This T cell receptor (beta chain) emerged from a study of T-cell memory formation after mild COVID-19. Study-wide findings and caveats: Of the contracting clones, CD4+ ones lay mainly in CM and EM, and CD8+ ones in EMRA.

Only a few counts were recorded for this clonotype. Its antigen remains unidentified. The CDR3 loop spans 14 amino acids. The germline V gene has CDR1 SGHTA and CDR2 FQGTGA. V lost 7 bases and J lost 3, with 15 bases in between. TCRdb passed the 5' RACE reads through MiXCR, listing each CDR3 protein once. The table shows more than 350,000 distinct CDR3 sequences, with around 20% occurring only once. This sequence was found in an adult woman who had mild COVID-19 (a few samples of this study predate the infection). Cell type and time point are not known. This chain links TRBV7-3 with TRBJ1-1; tentatively, D is TRBD1 (6 bases). Sample: PBMCs or a T cell subset sorted from them (not recorded which). DNA for the CDR3: TGTGCCAGCACCCTAGGGAAGGGGGACACTGAAGCTTTCTTT. Its translation is CASTLGKGDTEAFF.